This is a list of T cell receptor beta chains from one sample in a study of T cells after yellow fever vaccination. TCRdb processed the 5' RACE reads anew with MiXCR; each CDR3 protein has one entry. This table holds 250,000 or so distinct CDR3 sequences, 3.6% found once. Material: PBMCs, obtained 15 days after the yellow fever booster vaccination. Receptor source: a man younger than 35 who received the YFV17D yellow fever vaccine. Both conserved end residues are part of each CDR3. D genes are given only for firm matches. The listing skips clone size in some rows; elsewhere it reads once, few, many or a size class.

d_gene,len,j_gene,v_gene,abundance,CDR3aa,CDR3nt
.,12,TRBJ2-7,TRBV6-5,many,CASHRYGLEQYF,TGTGCCAGCCATAGATATGGGCTCGAGCAGTACTTC
.,16,TRBJ2-1,TRBV5-1,many,CASSPTGYSSYNEQFF,TGCGCCAGCAGCCCGACGGGCTATAGCTCCTACAATGAGCAGTTCTTC
.,16,TRBJ2-7,TRBV5-1,many,CASSLGLAVGIDEQYF,TGCGCCAGCAGCTTGGGCCTCGCGGTAGGGATTGACGAGCAGTACTTC
.,14,TRBJ2-7,TRBV10-1,many,CASSESHATYEQYF,TGCGCCAGCAGTGAGTCCCACGCCACCTACGAGCAGTACTTC
.,11,TRBJ2-1,TRBV9,many,CASSTGNEQFF,TGTGCCAGCAGCACCGGGAATGAGCAGTTCTTC
.,14,TRBJ2-7,TRBV4-2,many,CASSQDPGTYEQYF,TGTGCCAGCAGCCAAGATCCAGGAACCTACGAGCAGTACTTC
TRBD2,18,TRBJ2-5,TRBV4-2,many,CASSQGIAGVHREETQYF,TGTGCCAGCAGCCAAGGGATAGCGGGGGTACACCGTGAGGAGACCCAGTACTTC
.,16,TRBJ1-1,TRBV18,many,CASSPPSRSRNTEAFF,TGTGCCAGCTCACCACCGAGCAGGTCCCGGAACACTGAAGCTTTCTTT
TRBD2,13,TRBJ2-1,TRBV5-5,many,CASSPGGADEQFF,TGTGCCAGCAGTCCCGGGGGGGCGGATGAGCAGTTCTTC
.,13,TRBJ2-5,TRBV3-1,many,CASSQNHMETQYF,TGTGCCAGCAGCCAAAACCATATGGAGACCCAGTACTTC
TRBD2,13,TRBJ2-7,TRBV30,many,CAWTLAGGGEQYF,TGTGCCTGGACGTTAGCGGGGGGAGGCGAGCAGTACTTC
TRBD1,14,TRBJ1-1,TRBV7-9,many,CASSSGQVDLEAFF,TGTGCCAGCAGCTCGGGACAGGTGGACCTTGAAGCTTTCTTT
.,13,TRBJ2-2,TRBV25-1,many,CASRQPNTGELFF,TGTGCCAGCAGACAGCCTAACACCGGGGAGCTGTTTTTT
.,12,TRBJ1-2,TRBV12-3/TRBV12-4,many,CASSLNNYGYTF,TGTGCCAGCAGTTTAAACAACTATGGCTACACCTTC
TRBD1,14,TRBJ2-5,TRBV6-2/TRBV6-3,many,CASNRQGSQETQYF,TGTGCCAGCAACCGACAGGGGTCTCAAGAGACCCAGTACTTC
TRBD2,15,TRBJ2-4,TRBV20-1,many,CSAPGTSSAKNIQYF,TGCAGTGCGCCCGGGACTAGCTCCGCCAAAAACATTCAGTACTTC
.,19,TRBJ1-1,TRBV7-5,.,CISVPEAFRGGGWHTEAFF,.
.,15,TRBJ1-3,TRBV7-2,many,CASSFGTPSGNTIYF,TGTGCCAGCAGCTTTGGGACACCCTCTGGAAACACCATATATTTT
.,14,TRBJ1-3,TRBV5-1,many,CASSIQGTGNTIYF,TGCGCCAGCAGCATCCAGGGTACCGGAAACACCATATATTTT
.,17,TRBJ2-3,TRBV5-1,many,CASSRTLLAGLTDTQYF,TGCGCCAGCAGCCGAACCCTACTAGCTGGTTTGACAGATACGCAGTATTTT
.,15,TRBJ2-5,TRBV5-1,many,CASSLSPTSQETQYF,TGCGCCAGCAGCTTGTCCCCGACAAGCCAAGAGACCCAGTACTTC
.,12,TRBJ1-4,TRBV27,many,CASSFVAGKLFF,TGTGCCAGCAGTTTTGTTGCAGGAAAACTGTTTTTT
TRBD2,18,TRBJ2-1,TRBV5-4,many,CASSLGFKRGSSYNEQFF,TGTGCCAGCAGCTTGGGTTTCAAGCGGGGGAGCTCCTACAATGAGCAGTTCTTC
TRBD1,17,TRBJ1-1,TRBV9,many,CASSVEARMSGGRDAFF,TGTGCCAGCAGCGTAGAAGCCCGAATGTCAGGGGGCAGGGACGCTTTCTTT
TRBD1,13,TRBJ2-7,TRBV6-2/TRBV6-3,many,CASLRQGRNEQYF,TGTGCCAGCTTACGACAGGGGCGCAACGAGCAGTACTTC
.,16,TRBJ2-5,TRBV5-1,many,CASSLAHGEQGETQYF,TGCGCCAGCAGCTTGGCCCATGGCGAACAGGGAGAGACCCAGTACTTC
TRBD2,17,TRBJ2-1,TRBV7-9,.,CASSPPRGGVVYNEQFF,TGTGCCAGCAGCCCTCCCCGTGGGGGGGTAGTCTACAATGAGCAGTTCTTC
TRBD1,17,TRBJ2-1,TRBV4-2,many,CASSQERQGQGYYEQFF,TGTGCCAGCAGCCAAGAAAGGCAGGGACAGGGGTATTATGAGCAGTTCTTC
.,14,TRBJ2-3,TRBV5-1,many,CASSSGGLVDTQYF,TGCGCCAGCAGCTCTGGTGGGTTGGTGGATACGCAGTATTTT
TRBD1,15,TRBJ1-2,TRBV12-3/TRBV12-4,many,CASSMGQGGNYGYTF,TGTGCCAGCAGCATGGGACAGGGGGGTAACTATGGCTACACCTTC
.,13,TRBJ1-1,TRBV29-1,many,CSGLRGTNTEAFF,TGCAGCGGTCTCAGGGGAACCAACACTGAAGCTTTCTTT
TRBD1,14,TRBJ2-3,TRBV12-3/TRBV12-4,many,CASRSRGRPDTQYF,TGTGCCAGCAGGAGCAGGGGGCGTCCAGATACGCAGTATTTT
.,12,TRBJ2-2,TRBV19,many,CASSIRAQELFF,TGTGCCAGTAGTATAAGAGCTCAGGAGCTGTTTTTT
.,15,TRBJ1-2,TRBV27,few,CASSLRQAPNYGYTF,TGTGCCAGCAGCCTCCGACAGGCACCCAACTATGGCTACACCTTC
.,15,TRBJ2-6,TRBV12-3/TRBV12-4,many,CASTVGARGANVLTF,TGTGCCAGCACCGTAGGGGCGCGGGGGGCCAACGTCCTGACTTTC
TRBD2,15,TRBJ2-6,TRBV27,many,CASSYAGVGANVLTF,TGTGCCAGCAGTTACGCGGGGGTTGGGGCCAACGTCCTGACTTTC
.,13,TRBJ1-6,TRBV20-1,many,CSAFRQPNSPLHF,TGCAGTGCTTTCAGACAGCCTAATTCACCCCTCCACTTT
.,16,TRBJ1-4,TRBV21-1,many,CASREDGSATNEKLFF,TGTGCCAGCAGGGAGGACGGTAGTGCGACTAATGAAAAACTGTTTTTT
TRBD1,18,TRBJ2-1,TRBV24-1,many,CATSAAGQGAFHYNEQFF,TGTGCCACCAGTGCTGCGGGACAGGGGGCATTTCACTACAATGAGCAGTTCTTC
.,12,TRBJ1-2,TRBV29-1,many,CSVVTGDYGYTF,TGCAGCGTTGTCACAGGAGACTATGGCTACACCTTC
.,14,TRBJ1-3,TRBV5-1,many,CASSGAASGNTIYF,TGCGCCAGCAGCGGGGCAGCCTCTGGAAACACCATATATTTT
.,15,TRBJ1-2,TRBV7-8,many,CASSLAAVRSGGYTF,TGTGCCAGCAGCTTAGCAGCAGTTCGCTCTGGAGGCTACACCTTC
.,14,TRBJ2-6,TRBV4-3,many,CASSQASGANVLTF,TGCGCCAGCAGCCAAGCCTCTGGGGCCAACGTCCTGACTTTC
TRBD1,15,TRBJ1-2,TRBV15,many,CATSRAQGLSNGYTF,TGTGCCACCAGCAGAGCACAGGGGTTATCTAATGGCTACACCTTC
TRBD1,15,TRBJ1-3,TRBV12-3/TRBV12-4,few,CASRGTGDGGNTIYF,TGTGCCAGCAGGGGGACAGGTGATGGTGGAAACACCATATATTTT
TRBD1,14,TRBJ2-5,TRBV5-1,many,CASSETGIGETQYF,TGCGCCAGCAGCGAGACAGGGATCGGGGAGACCCAGTACTTC
.,13,TRBJ1-2,TRBV7-3,many,CASSLVPRSGYTF,TGTGCCAGCAGCTTAGTCCCGCGGAGTGGCTACACCTTC